The following is a T cell receptor beta chain sequence with its context. With 2 bases clipped from V and 4 bases from J, the junction kept 11 bases outside the gene matches. Germline V CDR1 and CDR2: SEHNR, FQNEAQ (reference sequence). This CDR3 is 17 amino acids long. These data are taken from a study of blood T cell repertoires in COVID-19. Looking at the study overall: Sites in the United States, Italy and Spain provided acute and convalescent COVID-19 samples. T cells, B-cell-depleted T cells, or PBMCs supplied cDNA or gDNA.

Enrollment of patients from Seattle took place during active infection, with longitudinal follow-up. Per the authors' pipeline: Estimates of nucleated cell counts were drawn from the amplification of reference gene primers. Using immunoSEQ multiplex PCR, the repertoire was profiled, and TCRdb retains in-frame clones only, with some absent. That table supplies the V and J calls and clone size; D and trimming were determined from the DNA. The sample consists of 390,000 or so clones, about 90% of them appearing once. The sequence was collected from a woman aged 25 to 45 with COVID-19, enrolled during active disease. V gene TRBV7-9 combines with J gene TRBJ2-1; TRBD1 agrees at 7 bases. Sequencing input: peripheral blood. CDR3 nucleotide sequence: TGTGCCAGCAGCTTAATCGCCGGGACAGCAATTTACAATGAGCAGTTCTTC. This gives the protein CASSLIAGTAIYNEQFF.